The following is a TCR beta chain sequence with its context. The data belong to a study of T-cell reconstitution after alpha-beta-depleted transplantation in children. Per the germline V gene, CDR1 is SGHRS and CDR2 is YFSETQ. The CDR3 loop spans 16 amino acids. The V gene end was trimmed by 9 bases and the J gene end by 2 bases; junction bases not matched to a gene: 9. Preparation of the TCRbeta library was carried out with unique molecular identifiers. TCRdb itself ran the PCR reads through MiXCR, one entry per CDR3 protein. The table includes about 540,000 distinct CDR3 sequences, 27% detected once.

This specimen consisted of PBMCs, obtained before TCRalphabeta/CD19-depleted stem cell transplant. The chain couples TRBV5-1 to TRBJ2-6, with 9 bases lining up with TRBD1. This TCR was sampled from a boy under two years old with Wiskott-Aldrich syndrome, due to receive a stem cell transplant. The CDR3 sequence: CATSTGGFAGANVLTF. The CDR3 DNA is TGCGCCACCTCCACAGGGGGCTTCGCTGGGGCCAACGTCCTGACTTTC.